The T cell receptor beta chain described here comes from a study of shared clonotypes between healthy human individuals. Looking at the study overall: The donor group consisted of a couple of women and a few men, aged 18 to 49.

Study observations and caveats: Sharing of clonotypes among donors was expected to vary with sequencing depth. Generation probabilities of non-shared clonotypes were lower (relative to those shared by all four donors).

Genomic DNA (from each subset) was split evenly across several immunoSEQ plates. The data were produced by immunoSEQ multiplex PCR, yet TCRdb's version contains in-frame clones alone and is incomplete. This table holds 950,000 to 1,200,000 clones, around three quarters found once. This clone turned up a few times. What it binds is unknown. The same CDR3 is also encoded by other DNA sequences in this sample. V lost 6 bases to trimming and J lost 4 bases, with 9 bases between them. The CDR3 extends over 12 amino acids. Germline values: CDR1 MGHRA, CDR2 YSYEKL. What was sequenced was memory CD4+ T cells from PBMCs. This sample's subset: CD45RA-negative fraction. The TCR was taken from a man aged 18 to 29 in good health. Some clones in this sample may be carry-over from other donors' samples. The V call is TRBV4-1, the J call TRBJ1-2; D gene ambiguous. CDR3: CASSGSGYGYTF. For the CDR3, the DNA is TGCGCCAGCAGTGGATCGGGCTATGGCTACACCTTC.